The 15 T cell receptor beta chains below were found in one sample sequenced in a study of cytomegalovirus exposure and HLA in healthy donors. This PCR relied on a set of 60 Vbeta primers and 13 Jbeta primers. Produced via immunoSEQ multiplex PCR; TCRdb's table is partial and in-frame only. The sample consists of around 130,000 clones, around 84% of them appearing once. Sequencing was done on a sample of PBMCs. The receptors derive from a woman aged 18-30 years in good health and CMV-seropositive.

The rearrangement joins TRBV19 to TRBJ2-1, with TRBD1 identical over 11 bases. The CDR3 extends over 14 amino acids. The junction had 11 bases not matched to a gene; V was cut back by 8 bases and J by 11 bases. CDR1 LNHDA and CDR2 SQIVND come from the germline V gene (reference sequence). The CDR3 protein is CASQVGTGGGKQFF. The CDR3, as DNA: TGTGCCAGTCAGGTGGGGACAGGGGGAGGGAAGCAGTTCTTC.

V gene TRBV2 combines with J gene TRBJ2-1, with 7 bases that match TRBD2. V trimming: 4 bases; J trimming: 9 bases; junction bases outside the gene matches: 3. The CDR3 extends over 12 amino acids. In germline, CDR1 is SNHLY, CDR2 FYNNEI. The CDR3, as DNA: TGTGCCAGCAGTGGGGAGGGGAGTGAGCAGTTCTTC. Encoded protein: CASSGEGSEQFF.

The chain combines TRBV27 with TRBJ2-2; TRBD2 might be the D (5 bases). Between the trimmed V and J ends, which lost 6 bases and 6 bases, there was a span of 14 bases. CDR3 size: 14 residues. CDR1 and CDR2 from the germline V gene are MNHEY and SMNVEV (reference sequence). This chain's CDR3 is CASRDGVESGELFF. CDR3 nucleotides: TGTGCCAGCAGGGACGGGGTAGAGTCCGGGGAGCTGTTTTTT.

The CDR3, as DNA: TGTGCCAGCAGCCTCTTAAGCACAGATACGCAGTATTTT. Residues: CASSLLSTDTQYF. The chain joins TRBV7-3 to TRBJ2-3; no clear D gene. The CDR3 has 13 residues. The germline V gene has CDR1 SGHTA and CDR2 FQGTGA. V lost 5 bases and J lost 0, with 6 bases in between.

The chain is built from TRBV2 and TRBJ2-4; 13 bases agree with TRBD2. V gave up 8 bases and J gave up 12 bases; unmatched junction bases: 7. This CDR3 has 13 residues. Per germline, CDR1 SNHLY and CDR2 FYNNEI. In nucleotides, the CDR3 is TGTGCCAGCCCGACTAGCGGGGGGCCTCCTCAGTACTTC. Amino acids: CASPTSGGPPQYF.

In its sample, this clone was seen once. The chain employs TRBV5-4 and TRBJ1-1; the D is unclear. This CDR3 comprises 11 residues. Per the germline V gene, CDR1 is SGHNT and CDR2 is YYREEE (reference sequence). V was pared by 4 bases and J by 7 bases, with 8 bases between. CDR3 in amino acids: CASSIQNEAFF. The CDR3, as DNA: TGTGCCAGCAGCATTCAGAATGAAGCTTTCTTT.

The rearrangement links TRBV9 to TRBJ1-1; the match to TRBD1 covers 8 bases. CDR1 and CDR2 from the germline V gene are SGDLS and YYNGEE. This CDR3 has 14 residues. With V trimmed by 4 bases and J by 3 bases, 5 bases remained unmatched. CDR3 sequence: CASSIPTGDTEAFF. The DNA of the CDR3 is TGTGCCAGCAGCATCCCGACAGGGGACACTGAAGCTTTCTTT.

The chain has TRBV28 and TRBJ2-7; 10 bases fit TRBD2. Germline CDR1 MDHEN, CDR2 SYDVKM. J was trimmed by 2 bases and V by 2 bases; bases with no gene match: 6. The CDR3 is made up of 16 amino acids. Written as DNA, the CDR3 is TGTGCCAGCAGTTTACCTAGCGGGGGCGGTACCTACGAGCAGTACTTC. It specifies CASSLPSGGGTYEQYF.

This clone appeared a few times. This chain links TRBV19 with TRBJ2-2, with unresolved D. This CDR3 contains 14 residues. Germline V gene sequence: CDR1 LNHDA, CDR2 SQIVND (reference sequence). Trimming left V 5 bases short and J 0 bases short, with 7 bases between. CDR3 coding DNA: TGTGCCAGTAGTGTCGGTGCGAACACCGGGGAGCTGTTTTTT. Its protein is CASSVGANTGELFF.

The V call is TRBV19, the J call TRBJ1-5, with D unresolved. Germline loops: CDR1 LNHDA, CDR2 SQIVND (reference sequence). Trimming left V 5 bases short and J 1 base short, with 6 bases between. The CDR3 sequence is 13 residues long. In DNA, the CDR3 is TGTGCCAGTAGTTATGTGAGCAATCAGCCCCAGCATTTT. Translated, it gives CASSYVSNQPQHF.

A few counts support this clone. The chain is built from TRBV10-3 and TRBJ2-6; maybe TRBD2 (7 bases). The CDR3 has 14 residues. Germline V gene lookup returns CDR1 ENHRY and CDR2 SYGVKD. Trimming took off 10 bases at V and 4 bases at J, with 14 bases between the two ends. This CDR3 reads CATSGGAGANVLTF. CDR3 nucleotide sequence: TGTGCCACCTCGGGGGGCGCCGGGGCCAACGTCCTGACTTTC.

The chain combines TRBV11-1 with TRBJ2-7; 9 bases are shared with TRBD2. The CDR3 runs 15 residues. V gave up 3 bases and J gave up 6 bases; unmatched junction bases: 9. Germline V lookup: CDR1 SGHAT, CDR2 FQDESV (reference sequence). CDR3 loop: CASSFTGTSTGEQYF. CDR3 nucleotide sequence: TGTGCCAGCAGCTTCACCGGGACTAGCACCGGCGAGCAGTACTTC.

The chain couples TRBV12-5 to TRBJ2-5; D gene ambiguous. V lost 6 bases, J lost 1 base, and 9 bases lay in between. The CDR3 length is 13 residues. Germline V gene data show CDR1 as LGHNT and CDR2 as FRNRAP. The CDR3 loop is CASGRSFQETQYF. The CDR3 nucleotides read TGTGCTAGTGGCAGAAGTTTCCAAGAGACCCAGTACTTC.

This chain joins TRBV6-1 and TRBJ1-6; no clear D gene. V was clipped by 7 bases and J by 6 bases, with 10 bases between them. The CDR3 length is 13 residues. Germline V lookup: CDR1 MNHNS, CDR2 SASEGT. The CDR3 sequence is CASMGMLNSPLHF. The CDR3 nucleotides read TGTGCCAGCATGGGCATGCTTAATTCACCCCTCCACTTT.

The V and J genes are TRBV12-2 and TRBJ1-5; the D call of TRBD1 is as the table states it, not checked on the DNA. TRBV12-2 is classified as a pseudogene. The CDR3 extends over 15 amino acids. The CDR3: CASRLRGTDYQPQHF. As DNA, the CDR3 is TGTGCAAGTCGCTTACGAGGGACAGACTATCAGCCCCAGCATTTT.